This T cell receptor (beta chain) was recorded in a study of beta chain features in type 1 diabetes. The investigators reverse transcribed all of the isolated RNA, so they sequenced expressed TCRB transcripts. Using immunoSEQ multiplex PCR, the repertoire was profiled, and TCRdb retains in-frame clones only, with some absent. The sample yields roughly 400,000 clones, approximately 15% seen once. Trimming took 1 base from V and 5 from J; bases not matched to a gene: 1. The CDR3 spans 14 residues. Germline V gene data show CDR1 as SEHNR and CDR2 as FQNEAQ (reference sequence). Study observations and caveats: Sequencing used cDNA, and cells with high TCR expression could therefore be over-represented.

This clone occurred a few times. Its antigen is not identified. The chain couples TRBV7-9 to TRBJ2-1; 8 bases agree with TRBD2. The sequenced sample was naive CD4+ T cells from blood. The receptor was isolated from a man aged 25-40 years in good health. This CDR3 is CASSLVSGNNEQFF. As DNA, the CDR3 is TGTGCCAGCAGCTTAGTTAGCGGGAACAATGAGCAGTTCTTC.